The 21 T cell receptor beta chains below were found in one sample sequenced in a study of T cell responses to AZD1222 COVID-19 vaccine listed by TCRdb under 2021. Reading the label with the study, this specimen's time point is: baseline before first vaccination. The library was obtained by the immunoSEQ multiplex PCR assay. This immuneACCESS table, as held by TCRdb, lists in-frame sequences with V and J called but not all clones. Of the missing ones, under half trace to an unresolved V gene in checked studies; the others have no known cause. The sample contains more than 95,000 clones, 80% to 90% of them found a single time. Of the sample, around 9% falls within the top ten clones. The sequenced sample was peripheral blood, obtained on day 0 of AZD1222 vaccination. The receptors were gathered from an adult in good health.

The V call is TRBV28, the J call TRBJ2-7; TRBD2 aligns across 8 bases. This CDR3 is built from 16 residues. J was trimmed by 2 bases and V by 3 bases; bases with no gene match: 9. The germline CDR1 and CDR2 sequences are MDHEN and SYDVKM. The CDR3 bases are TGTGCCAGCAGTTTCCCTGCTAGCGGGCTCCCCTACGAGCAGTACTTC. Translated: CASSFPASGLPYEQYF.

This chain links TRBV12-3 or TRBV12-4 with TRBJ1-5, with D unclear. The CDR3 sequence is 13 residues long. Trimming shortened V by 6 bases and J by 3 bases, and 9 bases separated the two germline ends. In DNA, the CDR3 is TGTGCCAGCAGGGCAGGTGCCAATCAGCCCCAGCATTTT. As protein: CASRAGANQPQHF.

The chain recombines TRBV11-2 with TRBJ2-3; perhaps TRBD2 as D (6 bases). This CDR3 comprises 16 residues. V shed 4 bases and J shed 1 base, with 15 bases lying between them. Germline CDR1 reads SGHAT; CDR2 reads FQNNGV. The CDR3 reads CASSSSWGGGTDTQYF. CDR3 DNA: TGTGCCAGCAGCTCGTCTTGGGGAGGTGGCACAGATACGCAGTATTTT.

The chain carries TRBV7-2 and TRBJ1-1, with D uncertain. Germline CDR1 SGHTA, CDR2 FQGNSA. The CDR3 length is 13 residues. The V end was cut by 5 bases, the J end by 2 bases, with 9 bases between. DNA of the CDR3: TGTGCCAGCAGCCTTCAATTTAACACTGAAGCTTTCTTT. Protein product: CASSLQFNTEAFF.

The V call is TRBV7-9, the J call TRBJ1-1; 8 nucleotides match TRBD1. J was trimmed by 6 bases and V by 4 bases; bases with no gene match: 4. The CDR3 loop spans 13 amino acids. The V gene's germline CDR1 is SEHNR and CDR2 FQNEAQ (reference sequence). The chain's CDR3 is CASSYGTGAEAFF. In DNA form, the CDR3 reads TGTGCCAGCAGCTATGGGACAGGTGCTGAAGCTTTCTTT.

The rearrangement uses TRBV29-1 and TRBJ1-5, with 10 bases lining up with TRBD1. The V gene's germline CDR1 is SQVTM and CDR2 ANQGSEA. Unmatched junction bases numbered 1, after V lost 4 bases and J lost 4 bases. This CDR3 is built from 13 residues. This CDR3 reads CSVGTGGNQPQHF. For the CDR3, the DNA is TGCAGCGTTGGGACAGGGGGAAATCAGCCCCAGCATTTT.

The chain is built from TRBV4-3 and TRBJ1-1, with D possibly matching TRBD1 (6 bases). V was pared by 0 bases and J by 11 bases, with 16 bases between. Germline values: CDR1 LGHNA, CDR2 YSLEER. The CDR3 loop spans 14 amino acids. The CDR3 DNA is TGCGCCAGCAGCCAAGAATCGGGACACGTTGGGGCTTTCTTT. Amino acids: CASSQESGHVGAFF.

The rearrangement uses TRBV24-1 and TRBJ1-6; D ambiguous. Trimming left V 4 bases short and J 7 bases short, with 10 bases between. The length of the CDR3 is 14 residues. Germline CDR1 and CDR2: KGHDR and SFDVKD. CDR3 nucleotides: TGTGCCACCAGTGACCGAATCGGGAATTCACCCCTCCACTTT. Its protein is CATSDRIGNSPLHF.

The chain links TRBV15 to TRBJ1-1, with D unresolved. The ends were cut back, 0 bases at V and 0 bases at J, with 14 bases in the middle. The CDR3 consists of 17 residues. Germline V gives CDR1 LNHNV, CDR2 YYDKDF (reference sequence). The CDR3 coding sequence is TGTGCCACCAGCAGAGATTTCGGTCCAGGATTGAACACTGAAGCTTTCTTT. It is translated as CATSRDFGPGLNTEAFF.

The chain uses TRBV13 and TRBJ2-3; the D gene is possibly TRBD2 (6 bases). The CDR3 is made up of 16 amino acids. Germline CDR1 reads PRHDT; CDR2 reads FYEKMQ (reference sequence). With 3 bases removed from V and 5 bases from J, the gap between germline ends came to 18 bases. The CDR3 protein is CASSLYPLAQGDTQYF. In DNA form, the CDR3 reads TGTGCCAGCAGCTTGTACCCACTAGCCCAAGGAGATACGCAGTATTTT.

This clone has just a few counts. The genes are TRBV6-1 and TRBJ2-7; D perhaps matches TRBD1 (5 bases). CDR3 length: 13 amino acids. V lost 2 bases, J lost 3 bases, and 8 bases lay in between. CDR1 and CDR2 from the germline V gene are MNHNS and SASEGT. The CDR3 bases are TGTGCCAGCAGTGAATGGGGCTACTACGAGCAGTACTTC. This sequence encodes CASSEWGYYEQYF.

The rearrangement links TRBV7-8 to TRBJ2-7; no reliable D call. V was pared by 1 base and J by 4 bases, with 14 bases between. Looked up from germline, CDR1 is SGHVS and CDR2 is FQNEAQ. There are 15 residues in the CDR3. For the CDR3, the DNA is TGTGCCAGCAGCTTAGGGCAAAATGAAGTATACGAGCAGTACTTC. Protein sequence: CASSLGQNEVYEQYF.

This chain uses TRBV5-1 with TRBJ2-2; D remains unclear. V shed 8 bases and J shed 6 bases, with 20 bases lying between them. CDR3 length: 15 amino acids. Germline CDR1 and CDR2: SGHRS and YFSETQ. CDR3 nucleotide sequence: TGCGCCAGTCAATCTGCGCCCCCACCCGCCGGGGAGCTGTTTTTT. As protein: CASQSAPPPAGELFF.

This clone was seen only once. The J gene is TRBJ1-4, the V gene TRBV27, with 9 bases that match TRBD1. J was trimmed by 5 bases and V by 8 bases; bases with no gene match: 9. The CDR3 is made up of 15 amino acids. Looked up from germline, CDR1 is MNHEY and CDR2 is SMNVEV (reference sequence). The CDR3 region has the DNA TGTGCCAGCTCAAAGGCCGGGACAGGGAATGAAAAACTGTTTTTT. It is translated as CASSKAGTGNEKLFF.

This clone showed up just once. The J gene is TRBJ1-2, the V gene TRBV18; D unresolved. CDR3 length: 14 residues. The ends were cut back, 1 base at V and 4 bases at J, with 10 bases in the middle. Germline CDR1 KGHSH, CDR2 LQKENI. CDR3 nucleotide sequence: TGTGCCAGCTCACCACTCACCGAATTCTATGGCTACACCTTC. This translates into CASSPLTEFYGYTF.

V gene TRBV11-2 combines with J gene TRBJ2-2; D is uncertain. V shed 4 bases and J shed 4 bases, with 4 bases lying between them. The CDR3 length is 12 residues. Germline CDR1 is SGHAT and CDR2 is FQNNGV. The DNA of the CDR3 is TGTGCCAGCAGCTGGACCACCGGGGAGCTGTTTTTT. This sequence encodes CASSWTTGELFF.

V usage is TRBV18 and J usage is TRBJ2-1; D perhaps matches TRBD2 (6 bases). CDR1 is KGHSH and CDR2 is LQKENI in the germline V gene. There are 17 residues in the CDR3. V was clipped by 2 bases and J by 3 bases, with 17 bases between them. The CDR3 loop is CASSPNTGLKGYNEQFF. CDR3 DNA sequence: TGTGCCAGCTCACCAAATACTGGACTAAAGGGCTACAATGAGCAGTTCTTC.

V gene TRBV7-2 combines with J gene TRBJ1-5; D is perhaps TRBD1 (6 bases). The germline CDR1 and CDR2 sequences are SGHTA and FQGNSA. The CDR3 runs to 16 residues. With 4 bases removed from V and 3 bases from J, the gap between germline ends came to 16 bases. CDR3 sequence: CASSSRGDPINQPQHF. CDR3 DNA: TGTGCCAGCAGCTCAAGGGGGGATCCCATCAATCAGCCCCAGCATTTT. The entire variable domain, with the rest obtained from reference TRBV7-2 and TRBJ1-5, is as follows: GAGVSQSPSNKVTEKGKDVELRCDPISGHTALYWYRQSLGQGLEFLIYFQGNSAPDKSGLPSDRFSAERTGGSVSTLTIQRTQQEDSAVYLCASSSRGDPINQPQHFGDGTRLSIL.

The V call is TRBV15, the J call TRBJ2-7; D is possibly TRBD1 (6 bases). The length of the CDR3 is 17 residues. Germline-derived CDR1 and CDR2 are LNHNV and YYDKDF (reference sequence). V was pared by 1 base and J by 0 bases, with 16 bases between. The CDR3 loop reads CATSRGWGRGSSYEQYF. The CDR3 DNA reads TGTGCCACCAGCAGAGGGTGGGGAAGGGGGAGCTCCTACGAGCAGTACTTC.

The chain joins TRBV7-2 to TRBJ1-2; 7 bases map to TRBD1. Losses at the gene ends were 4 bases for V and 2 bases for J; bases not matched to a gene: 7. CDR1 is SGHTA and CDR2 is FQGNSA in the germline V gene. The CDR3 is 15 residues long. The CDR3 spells CASSSGGQGNYGYTF. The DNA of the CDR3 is TGTGCCAGCAGCTCAGGGGGTCAGGGGAACTATGGCTACACCTTC.

CDR3 coding DNA: TGTGCCAGCAGCGGGACACTGAACACTGAAGCTTTCTTT. Translation: CASSGTLNTEAFF. The V call is TRBV2, the J call TRBJ1-1, with D possibly being TRBD1 (6 bases). CDR3 length: 13 amino acids. The ends were cut back, 6 bases at V and 0 bases at J, with 8 bases in the middle. CDR1 and CDR2 from the germline V gene are SNHLY and FYNNEI.